This T cell receptor beta chain was observed in a study of early T cells in non-severe SARS-CoV-2 infection. V was shortened by 8 bases and J by 13 bases, with 17 bases between the two germline ends. Germline assignment: CDR1 SGHTA and CDR2 FQGNSA. The CDR3 extends over 11 amino acids. The TCR library protocol attached unique molecular identifiers to the individual cDNA molecules. TCRdb re-analysed the 5' RACE reads in MiXCR, keeping a single row per CDR3 protein. The table lists about 64,000 distinct CDR3 sequences, over 4% of them singletons. The chain employs TRBV7-2 and TRBJ1-2; D is unresolved. The sample was whole blood. The clonotype comes from an adult who was a healthcare worker with PCR-confirmed SARS-CoV-2 infection or an uninfected control (not recorded which). CDR3 region: CASSGFLWLTF. The DNA of the CDR3 is TGTGCCAGCTCCGGGTTTTTATGGCTCACCTTC.